The rows below give T cell receptor beta chains drawn from one sample of a study of CD8 T cells in Susac syndrome. TCRdb independently ran MiXCR on the immunoSEQ multiplex PCR reads; one entry per CDR3 protein. The table records 150,000 or so distinct CDR3 sequences, approximately 95% of them present only once. Sequencing was carried out using CD4+ T cells from PBMCs. The receptors come from a human donor with multiple sclerosis. CDR3s include the opening cysteine and the closing phenylalanine or tryptophan. A D gene is named only where the DNA matches it firmly. Expanded clones get a size class; other rows say once, few or many, or leave the size out.

D gene	V gene	clone size	J gene	CDR3 DNA	CDR3 protein
TRBD2	TRBV29-1	.	TRBJ2-3	TGCAGCATCCGGGGGGGTGGCACAGATACGCAGTATTTT	CSIRGGGTDTQYF
.	TRBV5-1	once	TRBJ1-5	TGCGCCAGCAGCTTCGGGGTCGGCAATCAGCCCCAGCATTTT	CASSFGVGNQPQHF
.	TRBV23-1	.	TRBJ2-1	TGCGCCAGTTCAAGTCCCCGCGGGACGGGCCTCAATGAGCAGTTCTTC	CASSSPRGTGLNEQFF
.	TRBV7-9	.	TRBJ1-3	TGTGCCAGCAGCTCCGGGACGGATGGAAACACCATATATTTT	CASSSGTDGNTIYF
.	TRBV3-1	.	TRBJ1-2	TGTGCCAGCAGCCACAGGGTTGGCTACACCTTC	CASSHRVGYTF
.	TRBV29-1	.	TRBJ2-7	TGCAGCGTTGTGGGGCGCCCGGGGACCTACGAGCAGTACTTC	CSVVGRPGTYEQYF
.	TRBV10-3	.	TRBJ1-5	TGTGCCATCAGTGATGGAGGGGATCAGCCCCAGCATTTT	CAISDGGDQPQHF
.	TRBV12-3/TRBV12-4	.	TRBJ1-5	TGTGCCAGCAGTCCTAGATTTTGGTATAGCAATCAGCCCCAGCATTTT	CASSPRFWYSNQPQHF
.	TRBV12-3/TRBV12-4	.	TRBJ1-2	TGTGCCAGCAGTCAACCCGGGACGGGGTATGGCTACACCTTC	CASSQPGTGYGYTF
TRBD2	TRBV30	.	TRBJ2-3	TGTGCCTCTGGCGGGAGTCCCCGGGTAGGAGATACGCAGTATTTT	CASGGSPRVGDTQYF
.	TRBV6-2/TRBV6-3	.	TRBJ2-7	TGTGCCAGCAGCCCCTGGGGACTCCCCTACGAGCAGTACTTC	CASSPWGLPYEQYF
.	TRBV4-1	.	TRBJ1-2	TGCGCCAGCAGCCAAGATTGGACCACCTATGGCTACACCTTC	CASSQDWTTYGYTF
TRBD2	TRBV30	once	TRBJ2-7	TGTGCCTGGAAAGGAGCGGGATTAACCTACGAGCAGTACTTC	CAWKGAGLTYEQYF
TRBD1	TRBV24-1	.	TRBJ2-1	TGTGCCACCAGTGATGCCGACAGGGGGCCGAGCTCCTACAATGAGCAGTTCTTC	CATSDADRGPSSYNEQFF
.	TRBV19	.	TRBJ1-5	TGTGCCAGTAGTATAGGGATTAATCAGCCCCAGCATTTT	CASSIGINQPQHF
TRBD1	TRBV30	.	TRBJ1-4	TGTGCCTGGAGTGGACAGGGGGCCACTAATGAAAAACTGTTTTTT	CAWSGQGATNEKLFF
TRBD1	TRBV3-1	.	TRBJ1-1	TGTGCCAGCAGCCAATGGTTTGGACAGGGTGGGACTGAAGCTTTCTTT	CASSQWFGQGGTEAFF
.	TRBV15	.	TRBJ1-5	TGTGCCACCAGCAGAGTGGATTCAGATCAGCCCCAGCATTTT	CATSRVDSDQPQHF
.	TRBV24-1	.	TRBJ2-1	TGTGCCACCAGTGATAGTAGCAGAAATGAGCAGTTCTTC	CATSDSSRNEQFF
TRBD2	TRBV20-1	once	TRBJ2-5	TGCAGTGCTAGAAGGGTCGGGGGGGGAGTGGCGACCCAGTACTTC	CSARRVGGGVATQYF
TRBD2	TRBV4-1	.	TRBJ2-2	TGCGCCAGCAGCCGACTGACTAGCGGGAGTTATAACACCGGGGAGCTGTTTTTT	CASSRLTSGSYNTGELFF
.	TRBV11-2	.	TRBJ1-3	TGTGCCAGCAGCAGCGGTGGTTTGGGCTCTGGAAACACCATATATTTT	CASSSGGLGSGNTIYF
.	TRBV30	.	TRBJ1-2	TGTGCCTGGAGTGCCGGAGGTGGCTACACCTTC	CAWSAGGGYTF
.	TRBV6-5	once	TRBJ1-4	TGTGCCAGCAGTCAATCGACGGAGCCAGAAAAACTGTTTTTT	CASSQSTEPEKLFF
.	TRBV3-1	once	TRBJ2-1	TGTGCCAGCAGCCAAGGGGAGACAGACAATGAGCAGTTCTTC	CASSQGETDNEQFF
TRBD1	TRBV5-6	.	TRBJ2-3	TGTGCCAGCAGCGACCGACAGGGCTATACGCAGTATTTT	CASSDRQGYTQYF
.	TRBV30	.	TRBJ1-1	TGTGCCTGGAGTACCATGAACACTGAAGCTTTCTTT	CAWSTMNTEAFF
TRBD2	TRBV28	.	TRBJ2-1	TGTGCCAGCAGTTTTGGCGGGAGATACAATGAGCAGTTCTTC	CASSFGGRYNEQFF